These 32 T cell receptor beta chains were all obtained from the same sample, sequenced in a study of molecular identifiers for immune sequencing clone quantification. In TCRdb, the PCR reads were re-called with MiXCR into one record per CDR3 protein. The table has 460,000 or so distinct CDR3 sequences, 20% to 25% seen once. Input material: naive CD8+ T cells from blood, with Jurkat cell RNA spiked in. Subset specified: FACS-sorted CD8+CD4-CCR7+CD45RA+ naive T cells. The receptors here all came from a human donor in good health. Some libraries in this study had Jurkat cell RNA spiked in.

In this sample, this clonotype turned up a few times. This chain links TRBV5-1 with TRBJ2-3, with 7 positions matching TRBD1. The V gene end was trimmed by 0 bases and the J gene end by 4 bases; junction bases not matched to a gene: 5. This CDR3 has 15 amino acids. Germline-derived CDR1 and CDR2 are SGHRS and YFSETQ. CDR3 sequence: CASSLGQGFADTQYF. The CDR3 DNA follows: TGCGCCAGCAGCTTGGGACAGGGTTTCGCAGATACGCAGTATTTT.

Details on this clonotype: This may arise from a read error, as a much more abundant clone is one base away. V is TRBV5-4 and J is TRBJ2-7; 7 bases line up with TRBD1. Germline values: CDR1 SGHNT, CDR2 YYREEE (reference sequence). There are 14 residues in the CDR3. CDR3 sequence: CASSYRGSDYGQYF. In DNA, the CDR3 is TGTGCCAGCAGTTACAGGGGCAGCGACTACGGGCAGTACTTC.

The sample holds one count of this clonotype. A clone one base away is much larger, so this may be a read error. This chain joins TRBV20-1 and TRBJ2-7; 7 bases fit TRBD2. This CDR3 is built from 14 residues. Germline CDR1 DFQATT, CDR2 SNEGSKA (reference sequence). After removal of 6 bases from V and 2 bases from J, the junction contained 10 bases not matched to a gene. The CDR3 protein is CSADSREVTYEQYF. In DNA form, the CDR3 reads TGCAGTGCCGACTCTCGGGAGGTCACCTACGAGCAGTACTTC.

There are many counts of this clonotype. The chain has TRBV20-1 and TRBJ1-1; D is ambiguous. Germline values: CDR1 DFQATT, CDR2 SNEGSKA (reference sequence). The V and J ends lost 1 base and 5 bases respectively, with 11 bases between them. This CDR3 comprises 13 residues. CDR3 sequence: CSARAPMRTEAFF. CDR3 nucleotides: TGCAGTGCTAGAGCCCCAATGAGGACTGAAGCTTTCTTT.

To note about this clonotype: A read error is likely, as this CDR3 ends without the conserved phenylalanine or tryptophan. The rearrangement links TRBV11-1 to TRBJ2-3, with D uncertain. The germline gives CDR1 SGHAT, CDR2 FQDESV (reference sequence). V was pared by 2 bases and J by 4 bases, with 4 bases between. The length of the CDR3 is 12 residues. CDR3 loop: CASSLWPDTQYS. In nucleotides, the CDR3 is TGTGCCAGCAGCTTATGGCCAGATACGCAGTATTCT.

As for this clonotype: Given a much more abundant clone one base away, this may be a read error. The chain uses TRBV20-1 and TRBJ1-5; D ambiguous. Germline V gene lookup returns CDR1 DFQATT and CDR2 SNEGSKA (reference sequence). CDR3 length: 13 amino acids. CDR3 sequence (DNA): TGCAGTGCTGTACCCTATAGCAATCGGCCCCAGCATTTT. This sequence encodes CSAVPYSNRPQHF.

The sample holds a few counts of this clonotype. The chain uses TRBV5-4 and TRBJ2-3; 8 bases agree with TRBD2. Germline-derived CDR1 and CDR2 are SGHNT and YYREEE (reference sequence). The V segment lost 3 bases and the J segment 10 bases; nucleotides outside the gene matches: 10. The CDR3 runs 14 residues. The CDR3 DNA reads as TGTGCCAGCAGCTCAAGTGGGACTAGTGGATCGCAGTATTTT. Translating gives CASSSSGTSGSQYF.

The sample holds many counts of this clonotype. This chain links TRBV25-1 with TRBJ2-7; TRBD2 might be the D (6 bases). V lost 0 bases, J lost 7 bases, and 19 bases lay in between. The CDR3 extends over 16 amino acids. Germline V gives CDR1 MGHDK, CDR2 SYGVNS. CDR3 DNA sequence: TGTGCCAGCAGTGAATACGAGGCTAGCGTGTCGAAAGAGCAGTACTTC. Residues: CASSEYEASVSKEQYF.

The chain is built from TRBV30 and TRBJ2-7, with D perhaps TRBD2 (6 bases). This CDR3 comprises 14 residues. Germline-derived CDR1 and CDR2 are GTSNPN and SVGIG (reference sequence). The V end lost 3 bases, the J end lost 3 bases, and 15 bases lay between the germline ends. The CDR3 DNA reads as TGTGCCTGGAGACAACCGGGACTCAGCTACGAGCAGTACTTC. Translating it yields CAWRQPGLSYEQYF.

The rearrangement links TRBV25-1 to TRBJ1-2, with D possibly matching TRBD1 (5 bases). This CDR3 has 15 residues. Deletions cut 1 base from V and 5 bases from J, with 14 bases between. The germline CDR1 and CDR2 sequences are MGHDK and SYGVNS. The CDR3 DNA reads TGTGCCAGCAGTGAATTAGGAGGAGAGGGGTATGGCTACACCTTC. Translating gives CASSELGGEGYGYTF.

This rearrangement joins TRBV7-6 to TRBJ2-5, with 14 bases aligning to TRBD2. This CDR3 spans 17 amino acids. V was clipped by 4 bases and J by 4 bases; unmatched bases: 8. Germline values: CDR1 SGHVS, CDR2 FNYEAQ. The CDR3, as DNA: TGTGCCAGCAGCTCGACTAGCGGGAGGGCGGCAGGAGAGACCCAGTACTTC. As protein: CASSSTSGRAAGETQYF. Together with reference TRBV7-6 and TRBJ2-5, the CDR3 gives the full variable domain: GAGVSQSPRYKVTKRGQDVALRCDPISGHVSLYWYRQALGQGPEFLTYFNYEAQQDKSGLPNDRFSAERPEGSISTLTIQRTEQRDSAMYRCASSSTSGRAAGETQYFGPGTRLLVL.

This clonotype showed up just a few times. This chain joins TRBV6-2 or TRBV6-3 and TRBJ1-2; 7 bases fit TRBD1. CDR1 and CDR2 (germline): MNHEY, SVGEGT. Losses at the gene ends were 0 bases for V and 8 bases for J; bases not matched to a gene: 21. The CDR3 loop spans 19 amino acids. The CDR3 protein is CASSYSAGPRTGTEEGYTF. CDR3 sequence (DNA): TGTGCCAGCAGTTACTCTGCCGGACCCAGAACCGGGACAGAAGAGGGCTACACCTTC.

Details on this clonotype: One end of the junction is discordant with germline, which a read error may explain. The CDR3 bases are TGTGCCAGCAGCTTATTGGTAGGGCCGGCAGATATGCAGTATTTT. Its translation: CASSLLVGPADMQYF. This chain connects TRBV11-2 to TRBJ2-3; D call uncertain. Looked up from germline, CDR1 is SGHAT and CDR2 is FQNNGV. There are 15 residues in the CDR3. The full variable domain, its missing parts supplied by reference TRBV11-2 and TRBJ2-3, is EAGVAQSPRYKIIEKRQSVAFWCNPISGHATLYWYQQILGQGPKLLIQFQNNGVVDDSQLPKDRFSAERLKGVDSTLKIQPAKLEDSAVYLCASSLLVGPADMQYFGPGTRLTVL.

The table lists this clonotype with a few counts. The chain employs TRBV4-3 and TRBJ2-3; D is unclear. The CDR3 has 15 amino acids. Per the germline V gene, CDR1 is LGHNA and CDR2 is YSLEER. V lost 0 bases, J lost 2 bases, and 9 bases lay in between. In DNA form, the CDR3 reads TGCGCCAGCAGCCAAGATCCTACTACCACAGATACGCAGTATTTT. Translating it yields CASSQDPTTTDTQYF.

This clonotype was counted between two and nine times. The chain couples TRBV20-1 to TRBJ2-1; 9 bases line up with TRBD2. J was trimmed by 8 bases and V by 4 bases; bases with no gene match: 12. Germline V CDR1 and CDR2: DFQATT, SNEGSKA (reference sequence). The CDR3 has 15 residues. CDR3 protein: CSATPSASGTDEQFF. The CDR3 region has the DNA TGCAGTGCTACCCCCTCGGCTAGCGGGACGGATGAGCAGTTCTTC.

This clonotype has only a few counts. The V call is TRBV28, the J call TRBJ2-7; TRBD1 or TRBD2 may be the D gene (5 bases each). The CDR3 is 12 amino acids. Germline V gives CDR1 MDHEN, CDR2 SYDVKM. Between the trimmed V and J ends, which lost 7 bases and 3 bases, there was a span of 10 bases. The CDR3 DNA reads TGTGCCAGCACTGGGGGAATCTACGAGCAGTACTTC. Protein product: CASTGGIYEQYF.

This clonotype was seen ten or more times. The chain joins TRBV27 to TRBJ2-3, with D perhaps matching TRBD2 (5 bases). Germline CDR1 reads MNHEY; CDR2 reads SMNVEV (reference sequence). V lost 4 bases, J lost 2 bases, and 10 bases lay in between. The CDR3 is 14 amino acids. CDR3 region: CASSSGSDTDTQYF. Written as DNA, the CDR3 is TGTGCCAGCAGTTCGGGTAGCGACACAGATACGCAGTATTTT.

As concerns this clonotype: With a much larger clone just one base away, this may be a read error. J is TRBJ2-7 and V is TRBV5-4, with 7 bases that match TRBD2. The length of the CDR3 is 15 residues. Per germline, CDR1 SGHNT and CDR2 YYREEE (reference sequence). The CDR3 sequence: CASSLVAGDSYGQYF. The CDR3 DNA is TGTGCCAGCAGCTTGGTCGCGGGGGACTCCTACGGGCAGTACTTC.

Comment on this clonotype: The junction departs from germline at one end; a sequencing error may be responsible. The chain combines TRBV15 with TRBJ1-5; no definite D call. The CDR3 contains 14 residues. The germline V gene encodes CDR1 LNHNV and CDR2 YYDKDF (reference sequence). CDR3 amino acids: CATSRNGGNLPQRF. CDR3 sequence (DNA): TGTGCCACCAGCAGAAACGGTGGCAATCTGCCCCAGCGTTTT.

This clonotype was observed many times. This chain links TRBV29-1 with TRBJ2-4, with 9 nucleotides matching TRBD1. J lost 2 bases, V lost 0 bases, and 17 bases had no gene match. The CDR3 contains 20 residues. Germline V gene sequence: CDR1 SQVTM, CDR2 ANQGSEA. The CDR3 coding sequence is TGCAGCGTTGAAGATCGAATTGGACAGGGGAAGGGTTGGTCCAAAAACATTCAGTACTTC. It translates to CSVEDRIGQGKGWSKNIQYF.

This clonotype was picked up a small number of times. The chain has TRBV6-4 and TRBJ1-5; D remains ambiguous. Germline assignment: CDR1 MRHNA and CDR2 SNTAGT. The CDR3 is made up of 11 amino acids. Deletions cut 6 bases from V and 5 bases from J, with 5 bases between. The CDR3: CASSRHQPQHF. DNA of the CDR3: TGTGCCAGCAGCCGTCATCAGCCCCAGCATTTT.

This clonotype was counted ten times or more. The chain couples TRBV12-3 or TRBV12-4 to TRBJ2-5, with D possibly TRBD1 on 5 matching bases. The length of the CDR3 is 15 residues. Trimming pared 5 bases from V and 1 base from J, leaving 14 bases between. The CDR3 nucleotides read TGTGCCAGCAGTAACTCCCAGGGATCCCAAGAGACCCAGTACTTC. It codes for CASSNSQGSQETQYF.

With respect to this clonotype: The junction does not match germline at one end; this may be a read error. V usage is TRBV13 and J usage is TRBJ2-1; D might be TRBD1 (6 bases). The length of the CDR3 is 14 residues. From germline, CDR1 is PRHDT and CDR2 FYEKMQ (reference sequence). CDR3 amino acids: CASGLLRTDNEQFF. CDR3 DNA sequence: TGTGCCAGCGGCTTACTGAGGACAGACAATGAGCAGTTCTTC.

This clonotype has ten or more counts. CDR3 in amino acids: CASTPTANTEAFF. The CDR3 nucleotides read TGTGCCAGCACACCAACAGCGAACACTGAAGCTTTCTTT. This chain links TRBV7-9 with TRBJ1-1; D is unclear. Germline-derived CDR1 and CDR2 are SEHNR and FQNEAQ (reference sequence). V was cut by 7 bases and J by 1 base, with 10 bases left in between. This CDR3 is built from 13 residues.

This clonotype was observed at least ten times. The chain links TRBV5-6 to TRBJ1-1; 7 nucleotides agree with TRBD1. Germline values: CDR1 SGHDT, CDR2 YYEEEE. The CDR3 is 16 amino acids. With V trimmed by 4 bases and J by 3 bases, 12 bases remained unmatched. The DNA for the CDR3 is TGTGCCAGCAGCCTATGGACAGGACTATTTGACACTGAAGCTTTCTTT. It is translated as CASSLWTGLFDTEAFF.

This clonotype was observed many times. The chain couples TRBV28 to TRBJ2-5, with 7 bases fitting TRBD1. Germline trimming cut 11 bases from V and 1 base from J; bases unmatched to any gene: 7. This CDR3 has 13 residues. Germline V CDR1 and CDR2: MDHEN, SYDVKM. In nucleotides, the CDR3 is TGTGCCGTCAGGGGACAGATCCAAGAGACCCAGTACTTC. It encodes CAVRGQIQETQYF.

The gene calls are TRBV2 and TRBJ2-1; the D gene is possibly TRBD2 (6 bases). The germline V gene encodes CDR1 SNHLY and CDR2 FYNNEI. The germline V and J ends were trimmed by 3 bases and 3 bases, with 15 bases remaining between them. This CDR3 comprises 16 residues. The CDR3 nucleotides read TGTGCCAGCAGTGAGTATTCGGGAGCGATCTACAATGAGCAGTTCTTC. Translation: CASSEYSGAIYNEQFF.

The chain uses TRBV7-9 and TRBJ2-1; D is perhaps TRBD2 (5 bases). There are 15 residues in the CDR3. The germline V and J ends were trimmed by 6 bases and 7 bases, with 19 bases remaining between them. Germline V gene sequence: CDR1 SEHNR, CDR2 FQNEAQ (reference sequence). CDR3 protein: CASRIYYSGSNEQFF. In DNA, the CDR3 is TGTGCCAGCAGGATTTACTATTCGGGGTCAAATGAGCAGTTCTTC.

There are many counts of this clonotype. This chain links TRBV4-2 with TRBJ2-5, with D possibly being TRBD1 (6 bases). The CDR3 is 17 residues long. With 5 bases removed from V and 3 bases from J, the gap between germline ends came to 22 bases. The germline V gene has CDR1 LGHNA and CDR2 YNFKEQ. The CDR3 sequence is CASSSPGQGRVEETQYF. CDR3 in DNA: TGTGCCAGCAGCTCACCTGGGCAGGGGCGCGTAGAAGAGACCCAGTACTTC.

In this sample, this clonotype turned up a few times. The chain joins TRBV4-3 to TRBJ2-5, with 9 nucleotides matching TRBD1. Germline V gene sequence: CDR1 LGHNA, CDR2 YSLEER. The CDR3 sequence is 15 residues long. V lost 1 base and J lost 2; bases outside the gene matches: 2. CDR3 DNA sequence: TGCGCCAGCAGCCAAGGGGACAGGGCTCAAGAGACCCAGTACTTC. This encodes CASSQGDRAQETQYF.

This clonotype came up many times. The CDR3 nucleotides read TGCAGCGTCCTTACGACCACCACAGAGAACACTGAAGCTTTCTTT. Translating it yields CSVLTTTTENTEAFF. The V call is TRBV29-1, the J call TRBJ1-1; D is ambiguous. From germline, CDR1 is SQVTM and CDR2 ANQGSEA. The CDR3 totals 15 residues. Trimming took off 6 bases at V and 1 base at J, with 18 bases between the two ends.

The chain is built from TRBV6-2 or TRBV6-3 and TRBJ2-7; D is unclear. The CDR3 is 11 residues long. Germline V gene sequence: CDR1 MNHEY, CDR2 SVGEGT. The CDR3 spells CSTVDGYEQYF. CDR3 in DNA: TGTTCCACCGTCGACGGATACGAGCAGTACTTC.